This T cell receptor beta chain was found in a study of regulatory T cells in long-lasting Graves disease. V lost 4 bases to trimming and J lost 2 bases; unmatched junction nucleotides: 14. Germline CDR1 SGHDN, CDR2 FVKESK. The CDR3 runs 18 residues. Combining iRepertoire HTBI primers with Arm-PCR of CDR3 regions, the authors built TCR beta libraries. TCRdb redid the calling of the multiplex PCR reads with MiXCR, one entry per CDR3 protein. Of 200,000 to 250,000 distinct CDR3 sequences detected, around 21% appear once; the ten largest clones hold about 15%. The time point denotes: newly diagnosed GD, antithyroid drugs for less than 3 months. With RNA extracted from PBMCs as input, the TCR library was made.

This receptor was obtained from a female donor with Graves disease. The chain has TRBV14 and TRBJ2-7, with TRBD1 matching over 10 bases. The material was peripheral blood mononuclear cells (PBMCs), obtained at new diagnosis, from a patient treated with antithyroid drugs. The CDR3: CASSPGTGEYYAPYEQYF. DNA of the CDR3: TGTGCCAGCAGCCCGGGGACAGGGGAGTATTATGCCCCCTACGAGCAGTACTTC.